This passage covers 6 T cell receptor beta chains from one sample sequenced in a study of blood T cell repertoires in COVID-19 (dated by TCRdb to about 2020). Libraries were built with the immunoSEQ multiplex PCR assay. TCRdb took this table from immuneACCESS and kept in-frame rearrangements with V and J called. Such tables lack part of the clones; where checked against another copy, unresolved V genes explain under half of the gap, and the rest is unexplained. This sample comprises 260,000 or so clones, roughly 89% of them detected only once. Approximately 2.4% of the sample belongs to the ten largest clones. The sequenced sample was PBMCs or T cells enriched from blood (not recorded which). The receptors were sampled from a woman in her twenties or thirties with acute COVID-19.

V gene TRBV6-4 combines with J gene TRBJ1-2; TRBD1 agrees at 9 bases. The length of the CDR3 is 13 residues. With 6 bases clipped from V and 6 bases from J, the junction kept 5 bases outside the gene matches. Germline V gene sequence: CDR1 MRHNA, CDR2 SNTAGT. The CDR3 protein is CASRRTGADGYTF. The CDR3 nucleotides read TGTGCCAGCAGAAGGACAGGGGCTGATGGCTACACCTTC.

This clone was recorded only once. This sequence joins TRBV27 and TRBJ2-7; 8 bases align to TRBD2. V lost 6 bases, J lost 11 bases, and 6 bases stayed unmatched. The CDR3 consists of 11 residues. Looked up from germline, CDR1 is MNHEY and CDR2 is SMNVEV (reference sequence). CDR3 sequence (DNA): TGTGCCAGCAGCCGCGGGGGGCTGGAGTACTTC. Protein product: CASSRGGLEYF.

J is TRBJ1-2 and V is TRBV30; D ambiguous. V was trimmed by 0 bases and J by 5 bases, leaving 7 bases between them. The germline V gene encodes CDR1 GTSNPN and CDR2 SVGIG (reference sequence). This CDR3 spans 12 amino acids. The CDR3: CAWSVYRYGYTF. The CDR3 region has the DNA TGTGCCTGGAGTGTATACAGATATGGCTACACCTTC.

This sequence joins TRBV2 and TRBJ1-2; 9 bases agree with TRBD1. The germline gives CDR1 SNHLY, CDR2 FYNNEI. The length of the CDR3 is 14 residues. The V gene end was trimmed by 6 bases and the J gene end by 3 bases; junction bases not matched to a gene: 5. The CDR3 is CASRADRGDYGYTF. In DNA, the CDR3 is TGTGCCAGCAGAGCAGACAGGGGGGACTATGGCTACACCTTC.

The chain joins TRBV6-6 to TRBJ2-3; TRBD2 matches at 11 bases. The CDR3 consists of 18 residues. The trim removed 5 bases at V and 3 bases at J, leaving 13 bases unmatched. Germline V gene data show CDR1 as MNHNY and CDR2 as SVGAGI (reference sequence). The CDR3 sequence is CASSPRGGTSGGTDTQYF. In nucleotides, the CDR3 is TGTGCCAGCAGTCCTCGAGGGGGTACTAGCGGGGGAACAGATACGCAGTATTTT.

This clone was detected a few times. The J gene is TRBJ2-1, the V gene TRBV7-8; 8 bases align to TRBD2. The CDR3 totals 16 residues. The V segment lost 5 bases and the J segment 10 bases; nucleotides outside the gene matches: 16. Germline CDR1 SGHVS, CDR2 FQNEAQ. The CDR3 sequence: CASSQGSRIAGQEQFF. The CDR3 region has the DNA TGTGCCAGCAGCCAAGGCTCCCGAATAGCGGGGCAAGAGCAGTTCTTC. Full variable domain (remainder filled in from reference TRBV7-8 and TRBJ2-1): GAGVSQSPRYKVAKRGQDVALRCDPISGHVSLFWYQQALGQGPEFLTYFQNEAQLDKSGLPSDRFFAERPEGSVSTLKIQRTQQEDSAVYLCASSQGSRIAGQEQFFGPGTRLTVL.